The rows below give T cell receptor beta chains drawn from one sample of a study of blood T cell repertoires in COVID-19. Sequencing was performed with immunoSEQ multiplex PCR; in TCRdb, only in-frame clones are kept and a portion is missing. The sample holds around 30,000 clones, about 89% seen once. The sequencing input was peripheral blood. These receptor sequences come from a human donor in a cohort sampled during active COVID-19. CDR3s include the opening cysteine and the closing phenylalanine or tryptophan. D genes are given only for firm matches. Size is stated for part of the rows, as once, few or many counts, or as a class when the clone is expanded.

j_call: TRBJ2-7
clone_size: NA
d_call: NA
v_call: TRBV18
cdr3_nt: TGTGCCAGCTCATCAAATTCCTACGAGCAGTACTTC
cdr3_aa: CASSSNSYEQYF

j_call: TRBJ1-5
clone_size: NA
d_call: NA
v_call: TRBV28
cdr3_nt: TGTGCCAGCAGTTTTCCGGGCGGGAATCAGCCCCAGCATTTT
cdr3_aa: CASSFPGGNQPQHF

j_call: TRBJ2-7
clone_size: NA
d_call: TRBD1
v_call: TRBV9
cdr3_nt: TGTGCCAGCAGCCCCGGATTAGGGACAGGGCTGGACGAGCAGTACTTC
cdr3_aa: CASSPGLGTGLDEQYF

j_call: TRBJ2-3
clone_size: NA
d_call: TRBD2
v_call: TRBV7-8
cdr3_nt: TGTGCCAGCAGCTACAGCGGGGGGAACACAGATACGCAGTATTTT
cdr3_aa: CASSYSGGNTDTQYF

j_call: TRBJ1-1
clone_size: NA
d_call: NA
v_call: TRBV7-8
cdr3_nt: TGTGCCAGCAGCCTCCGCACTGAAGCTTTCTTT
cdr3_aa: CASSLRTEAFF

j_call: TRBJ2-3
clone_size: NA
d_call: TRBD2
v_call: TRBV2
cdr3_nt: TGTGCCAGCAGTGAAGGAAGCGGGACTAATGCAGATACGCAGTATTTT
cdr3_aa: CASSEGSGTNADTQYF

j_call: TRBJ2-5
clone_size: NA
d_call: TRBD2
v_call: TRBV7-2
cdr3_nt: TGTGCCAGCAGCTTTTTCGGGGGGGTCCCGGAGACCCAGTACTTC
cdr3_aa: CASSFFGGVPETQYF

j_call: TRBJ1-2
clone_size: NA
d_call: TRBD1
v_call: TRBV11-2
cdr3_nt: TGTGCCAGCAGCCTTAGGAGGGGCAGGGGGGTCTCTGACTATGGCTACACCTTC
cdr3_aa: CASSLRRGRGVSDYGYTF

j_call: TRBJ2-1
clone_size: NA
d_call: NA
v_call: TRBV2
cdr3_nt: TGTGCCAGCAGCGACATGAGCTCCTACAATGAGCAGTTCTTC
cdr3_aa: CASSDMSSYNEQFF

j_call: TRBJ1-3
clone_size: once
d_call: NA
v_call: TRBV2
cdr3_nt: TGTGCCAGCAGTGATTGGAGGGATAGAAACACCATATATTTT
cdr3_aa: CASSDWRDRNTIYF

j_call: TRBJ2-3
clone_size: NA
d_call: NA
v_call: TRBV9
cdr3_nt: TGTGCCAGCAGCCTTGGGATCAGCGGGCAGACCACAGATACGCAGTATTTT
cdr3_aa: CASSLGISGQTTDTQYF

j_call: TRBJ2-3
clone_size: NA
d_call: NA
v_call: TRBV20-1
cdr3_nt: TGCAGTGCTAGTACCCGGGGGTTGTGGGGGGTCAGTGACACAGATACGCAGTATTTT
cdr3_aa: CSASTRGLWGVSDTDTQYF

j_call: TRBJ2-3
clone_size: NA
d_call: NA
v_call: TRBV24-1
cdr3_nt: TGTGCCACCAGTGATCTCCGCCGGGGAAGGAGGGCAGATACGCAGTATTTT
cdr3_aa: CATSDLRRGRRADTQYF

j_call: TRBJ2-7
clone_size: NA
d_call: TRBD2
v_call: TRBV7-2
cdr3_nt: TGTGCCAGCAGCCCCGGACTAGCGGCCTACGAGCAGTACTTC
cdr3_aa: CASSPGLAAYEQYF

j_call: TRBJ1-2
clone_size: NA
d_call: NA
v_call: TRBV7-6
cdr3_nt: TGTGCCAGCAGCCCAGGGGACGAGGCCCTCTATGGCTACACCTTC
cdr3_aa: CASSPGDEALYGYTF

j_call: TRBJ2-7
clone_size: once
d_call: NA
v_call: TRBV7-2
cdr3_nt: TGTGCCAGCAGCTTATTAGCAAGACCGTACGAGCAGTACTTC
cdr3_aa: CASSLLARPYEQYF

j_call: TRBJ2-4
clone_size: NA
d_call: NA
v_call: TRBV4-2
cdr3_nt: TGTGCCAGCAGCTTCCGCCAGTATGTAGCCAAAAACATTCAGTACTTC
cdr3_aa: CASSFRQYVAKNIQYF

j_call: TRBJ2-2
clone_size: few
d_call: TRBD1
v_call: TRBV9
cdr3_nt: TGTGCCAGCAGCGAGACAGGGGGGGGCGGGGAGCTGTTTTTT
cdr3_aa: CASSETGGGGELFF

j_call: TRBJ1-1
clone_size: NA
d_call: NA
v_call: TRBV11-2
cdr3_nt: TGTGCCAGCAGCTCCCAACAGGGATTTTCTGAAGCTTTCTTT
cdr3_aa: CASSSQQGFSEAFF

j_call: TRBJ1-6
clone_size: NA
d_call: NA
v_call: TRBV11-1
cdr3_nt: TGTGCCAGCAGCTTGGCAGGGGTGAATTCACCCCTCCACTTT
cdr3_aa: CASSLAGVNSPLHF

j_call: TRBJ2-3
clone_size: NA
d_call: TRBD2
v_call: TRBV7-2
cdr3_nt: TGTGCCAGCAGCCCGACTAGCGGGGGGGCGTCGAATACGCAGTATTTT
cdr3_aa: CASSPTSGGASNTQYF

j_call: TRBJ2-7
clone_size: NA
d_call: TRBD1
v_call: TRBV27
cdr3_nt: TGTGCCAGCAGTTTTCTACAGGGGGCGACCATCGGCGAGCAGTACTTC
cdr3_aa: CASSFLQGATIGEQYF

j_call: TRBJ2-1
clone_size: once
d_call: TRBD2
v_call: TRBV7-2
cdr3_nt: TGTGCCAGCAGCGAACAAGCGGGGTTCTGGAATGAGCAGTTCTTC
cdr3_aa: CASSEQAGFWNEQFF

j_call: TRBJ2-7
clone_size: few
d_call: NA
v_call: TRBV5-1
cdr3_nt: TGCGCCAGCAGCCGGGACTCTCTTTGGGAGCAGTACTTC
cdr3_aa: CASSRDSLWEQYF

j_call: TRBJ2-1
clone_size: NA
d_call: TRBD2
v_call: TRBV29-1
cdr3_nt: TGCAGCGTTGGGGTGGCTAGCGGAAAGTACAATGAGCAGTTCTTC
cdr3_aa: CSVGVASGKYNEQFF

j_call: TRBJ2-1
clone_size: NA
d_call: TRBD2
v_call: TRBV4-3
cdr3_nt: TGCGCCAGCAGCCAAGATCCAGCGGGGGGACACAATGAGCAGTTCTTC
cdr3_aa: CASSQDPAGGHNEQFF

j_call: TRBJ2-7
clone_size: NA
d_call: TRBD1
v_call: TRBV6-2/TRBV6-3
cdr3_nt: TGTGCCAGCAGTGGAAACAGGGGCCGGACCTACGAGCAGTACTTC
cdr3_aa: CASSGNRGRTYEQYF

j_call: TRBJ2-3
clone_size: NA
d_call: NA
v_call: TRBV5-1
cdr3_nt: TGCGCCAGCAGCTCTCCTACAGCTCAAACCTATACAGATACGCAGTATTTT
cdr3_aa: CASSSPTAQTYTDTQYF

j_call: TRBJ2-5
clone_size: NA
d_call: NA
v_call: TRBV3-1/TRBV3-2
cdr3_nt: TGTGCCAGCAGCCAAGAGACAGAGTACCAAGAGACCCAGTACTTC
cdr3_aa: CASSQETEYQETQYF

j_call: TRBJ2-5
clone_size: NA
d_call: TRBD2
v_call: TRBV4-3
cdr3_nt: TGCGCCAGCAGCCAAGAGGCTACTAGCGGGGGGGCGCTATACTTC
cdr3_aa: CASSQEATSGGALYF

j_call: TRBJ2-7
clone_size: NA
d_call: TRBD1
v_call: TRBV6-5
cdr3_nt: TGTGCCAGCAGGGGGACCGCGGGACAGGGTATCTTC
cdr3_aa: CASRGTAGQGIF

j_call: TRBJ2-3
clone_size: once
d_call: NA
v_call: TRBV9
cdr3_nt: TGTGCCAGCAGCGTAGCGGCTATCGGGGGAACGCAGTATTTT
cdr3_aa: CASSVAAIGGTQYF

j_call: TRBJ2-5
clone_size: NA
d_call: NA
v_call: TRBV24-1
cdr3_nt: TGTGCCACCAGTATGGGGGCGCGGGAGACCCAGTACTTC
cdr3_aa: CATSMGARETQYF

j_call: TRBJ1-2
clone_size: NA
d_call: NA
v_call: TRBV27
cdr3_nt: TGTGCCAGCAGTTTATCGTTACGGACTCCCTGGGGCTACACCTTC
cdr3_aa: CASSLSLRTPWGYTF

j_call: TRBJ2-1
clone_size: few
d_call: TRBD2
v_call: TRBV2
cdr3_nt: TGTGCCAGCAGTGTGGGACTAGGGGCATTCGATGAGCAGTTCTTC
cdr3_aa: CASSVGLGAFDEQFF

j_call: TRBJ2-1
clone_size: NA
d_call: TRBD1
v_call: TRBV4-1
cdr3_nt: TGCGCCAGCAGCCAAGACTCCGGGGACAGGCCATACAATGAGCAGTTCTTC
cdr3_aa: CASSQDSGDRPYNEQFF

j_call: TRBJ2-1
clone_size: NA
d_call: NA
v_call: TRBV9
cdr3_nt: TGTGCCAGCAGCGTAGGGCTAGCTTTCGTCGATGAGCAGTTCTTC
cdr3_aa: CASSVGLAFVDEQFF

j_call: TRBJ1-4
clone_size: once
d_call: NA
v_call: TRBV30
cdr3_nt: TGTGCCTGGGCTTCATACCTAGTTCCCCCTGAAAAACTGTTTTTT
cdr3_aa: CAWASYLVPPEKLFF

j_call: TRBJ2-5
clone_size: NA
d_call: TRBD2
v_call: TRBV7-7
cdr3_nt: TGTGCTAGCAGCCCCCGGCTAGCGGGGGGCGGAGAGACCCAGTACTTC
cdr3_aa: CASSPRLAGGGETQYF

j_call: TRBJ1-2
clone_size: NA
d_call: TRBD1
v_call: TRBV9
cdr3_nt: TGTGCCAGCAGCGACCGGGACAGGGAGAACTATGGCTACACCTTC
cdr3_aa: CASSDRDRENYGYTF

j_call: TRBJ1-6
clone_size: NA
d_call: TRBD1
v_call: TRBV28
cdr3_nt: TGTGCCAGCAGACCACAGGACAGGGTCAATTCACCCCTCCACTTT
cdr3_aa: CASRPQDRVNSPLHF

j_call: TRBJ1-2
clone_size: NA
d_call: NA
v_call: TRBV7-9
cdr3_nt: TGTGCCAGCAGCTTAGCTGCAGGGCAGAACTATGGCTACACCTTC
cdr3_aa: CASSLAAGQNYGYTF

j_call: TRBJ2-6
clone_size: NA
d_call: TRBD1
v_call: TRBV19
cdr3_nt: TGTGCCAGTACTACCGGGACAGGGTTCTCTGGGGCCAACGTCCTGACTTTC
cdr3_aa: CASTTGTGFSGANVLTF

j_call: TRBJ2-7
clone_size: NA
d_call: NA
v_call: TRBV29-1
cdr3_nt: TGCAGCGTCGGTACCTACGAGCAGTACTTC
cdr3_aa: CSVGTYEQYF

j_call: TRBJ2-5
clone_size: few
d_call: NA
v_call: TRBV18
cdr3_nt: TGTGCCAGCTCACGGTTTGCTAATATGTACCAAGAGACCCAGTACTTC
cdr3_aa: CASSRFANMYQETQYF

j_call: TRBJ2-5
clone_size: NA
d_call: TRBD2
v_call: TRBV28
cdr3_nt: TGTGCCAGCAGTTTAGGACTAGGGACGGGAGGGGGTGAGACCCAGTACTTC
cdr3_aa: CASSLGLGTGGGETQYF

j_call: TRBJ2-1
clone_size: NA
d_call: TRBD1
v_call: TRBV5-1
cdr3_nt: TGCGCCAGCAGCTTGGGGACAGGACAACACAATGAGCAGTTCTTC
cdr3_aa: CASSLGTGQHNEQFF

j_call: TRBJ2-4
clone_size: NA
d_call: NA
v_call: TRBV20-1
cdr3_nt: TGCAGTGCTAGTTGGGGGGTGGCCAAAAACATTCAGTACTTC
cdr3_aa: CSASWGVAKNIQYF

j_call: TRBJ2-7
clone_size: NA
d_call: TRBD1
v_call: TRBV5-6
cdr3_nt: TGTGCCAGCAGCATGCCGGGACAGGGGTTCTACGAGCAGTACTTC
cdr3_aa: CASSMPGQGFYEQYF

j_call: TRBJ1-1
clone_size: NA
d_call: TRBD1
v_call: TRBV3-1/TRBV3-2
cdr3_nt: TGTGCCAGCAGCCAATATAGGTGGACAGGGAGAATGGGCACTGAAGCTTTCTTT
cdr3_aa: CASSQYRWTGRMGTEAFF

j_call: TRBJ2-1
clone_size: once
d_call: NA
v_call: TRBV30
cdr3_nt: TGTGCCTGGAGTTTTGGGAGGACATACAATGAGCAGTTCTTC
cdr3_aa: CAWSFGRTYNEQFF